These 9 T cell receptor beta chains were all obtained from the same sample, sequenced in a study of T-cell reconstitution after alpha-beta-depleted transplantation in children. Preparing the TCRbeta library involved the use of unique molecular identifiers. One entry per CDR3 protein, called by TCRdb with MiXCR from the PCR reads. The data hold 250,000 or so distinct CDR3 sequences, with about 24% observed a single time. The material sequenced was PBMCs, mostly from graft donor cells, taken 360 days after TCRalphabeta/CD19-depleted stem cell transplant. These receptors all come from a female patient aged 2-9 years who had a stem cell transplant for congenital amegakaryocytic thrombocytopenia, so the T cells may come from the graft donor.

This clonotype came up a few times. The gene calls are TRBV10-3 and TRBJ2-4; D gene unclear. Germline V gives CDR1 ENHRY, CDR2 SYGVKD. The CDR3 extends over 12 amino acids. V was pared by 0 bases and J by 6 bases, with 3 bases between. The CDR3 sequence is CAISESGNIQYF. The CDR3 coding sequence is TGTGCCATCAGTGAGTCAGGAAACATTCAGTACTTC.

This clonotype was seen a handful of times. The rearrangement joins TRBV5-1 to TRBJ1-1, with 7 bases that match TRBD1. CDR3 length equals 15 residues. Per the germline V gene, CDR1 is SGHRS and CDR2 is YFSETQ. V shed 0 bases and J 1 base; nucleotides not matched to a gene: 3. CDR3 DNA sequence: TGCGCCAGCAGCTTGGGGGACAGAGAGAACACTGAAGCTTTCTTT. This sequence encodes CASSLGDRENTEAFF. The variable domain in full, completed from reference TRBV5-1 and TRBJ1-1, reads KAGVTQTPRYLIKTRGQQVTLSCSPISGHRSVSWYQQTPGQGLQFLFEYFSETQRNKGNFPGRFSGRQFSNSRSEMNVSTLELGDSALYLCASSLGDRENTEAFFGQGTRLTVV.

This clonotype occurred many times. The CDR3 DNA follows: TGTGCCAGCGGTGGGGACAATGAGCAGTTCTTC. Protein sequence: CASGGDNEQFF. J is TRBJ2-1 and V is TRBV2; D is uncertain. Trimming took off 8 bases at V and 5 bases at J, with 7 bases between the two ends. Germline CDR1 reads SNHLY; CDR2 reads FYNNEI. The CDR3 length is 11 residues.

J is TRBJ1-2 and V is TRBV28, with unresolved D. CDR1 and CDR2 (germline): MDHEN, SYDVKM. Trimming left V 5 bases short and J 3 bases short, with 16 bases between. The CDR3 sequence is 15 residues long. This CDR3 is CASSPSGRGYYGYTF. DNA of the CDR3: TGTGCCAGCAGTCCCTCAGGACGGGGATACTATGGCTACACCTTC.

This clonotype came up a few times. The rearrangement links TRBV27 to TRBJ2-3; D possibly matches TRBD1 or TRBD2 (5 bases each). Trimming took off 4 bases at V and 0 bases at J, with 14 bases between the two ends. The CDR3 is made up of 16 amino acids. The germline gives CDR1 MNHEY, CDR2 SMNVEV (reference sequence). The CDR3 is CASSWGRVFSTDTQYF. As DNA, the CDR3 is TGTGCCAGCAGTTGGGGACGGGTATTTAGCACAGATACGCAGTATTTT.

This clonotype occurred a few times. As DNA, the CDR3 is TGTGCCAGCAGTTTATCTCCATATCAGCCCCAGCATTTT. Translating it yields CASSLSPYQPQHF. This sequence joins TRBV12-3 or TRBV12-4 and TRBJ1-5; no definite D call. V lost 2 bases, J lost 5 bases, and 7 bases lay in between. The CDR3 totals 13 residues.

This clonotype appeared many times. The genes are TRBV11-2 and TRBJ2-7; D possibly matches TRBD1 or TRBD2 (6 bases each). Trimming removed 0 bases at V and 3 bases at J, with 15 bases between. Germline CDR1 reads SGHAT; CDR2 reads FQNNGV. The CDR3 is 16 residues long. The DNA for the CDR3 is TGTGCCAGCAGCTTAGATCGCCCCGAGGGGGGCTACGAGCAGTACTTC. Amino acids: CASSLDRPEGGYEQYF.

The rearrangement uses TRBV28 and TRBJ1-2; 8 nucleotides line up with TRBD1. CDR1 and CDR2 (germline): MDHEN, SYDVKM. After removal of 1 base from V and 6 bases from J, the junction contained 16 bases not matched to a gene. This CDR3 has 18 amino acids. CDR3 bases: TGTGCCAGCAGTTTATCCGGGGCAGGGGGCGGTAAGATCGATGGCTACACCTTC. It encodes CASSLSGAGGGKIDGYTF.

This clonotype occurred a few times. V is TRBV6-4 and J is TRBJ2-3, with 12 bases lining up with TRBD2. The CDR3 covers 13 residues. Germline values: CDR1 MRHNA, CDR2 SNTAGT. The CDR3 is CLSTSGRSDTQYF. The CDR3 DNA reads as TGTCTATCCACTAGCGGGAGGTCCGATACGCAGTATTTT.